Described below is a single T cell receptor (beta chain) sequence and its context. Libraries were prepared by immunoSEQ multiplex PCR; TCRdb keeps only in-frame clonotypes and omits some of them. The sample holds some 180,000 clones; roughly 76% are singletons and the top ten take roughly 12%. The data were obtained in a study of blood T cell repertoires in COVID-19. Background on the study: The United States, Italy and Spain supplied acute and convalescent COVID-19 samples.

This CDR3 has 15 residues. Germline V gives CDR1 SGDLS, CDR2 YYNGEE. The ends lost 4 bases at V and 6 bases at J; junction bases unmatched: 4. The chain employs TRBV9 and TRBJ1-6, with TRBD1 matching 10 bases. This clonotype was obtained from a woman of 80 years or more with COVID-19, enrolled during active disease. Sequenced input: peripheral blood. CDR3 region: CASSLGDRGNSPLHF. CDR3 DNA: TGTGCCAGCAGCCTCGGGGACAGGGGTAATTCACCCCTCCACTTT.